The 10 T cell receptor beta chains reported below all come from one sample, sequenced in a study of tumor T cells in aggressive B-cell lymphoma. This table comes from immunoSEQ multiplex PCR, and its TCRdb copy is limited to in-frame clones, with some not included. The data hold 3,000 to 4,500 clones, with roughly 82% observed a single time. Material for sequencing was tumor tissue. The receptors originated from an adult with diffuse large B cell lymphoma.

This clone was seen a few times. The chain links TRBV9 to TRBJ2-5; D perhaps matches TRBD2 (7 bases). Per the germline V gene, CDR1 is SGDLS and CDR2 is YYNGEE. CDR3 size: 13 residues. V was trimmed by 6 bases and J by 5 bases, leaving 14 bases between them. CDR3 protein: CASNRGAGETQYF. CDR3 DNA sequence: TGTGCCAGCAACCGGGGGGCCGGGGAGACCCAGTACTTC.

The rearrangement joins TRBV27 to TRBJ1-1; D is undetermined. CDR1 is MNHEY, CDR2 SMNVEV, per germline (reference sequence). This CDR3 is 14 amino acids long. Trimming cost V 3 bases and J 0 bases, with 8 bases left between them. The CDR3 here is CASSLVRMNTEAFF. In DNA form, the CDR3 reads TGTGCCAGCAGTTTGGTGAGAATGAACACTGAAGCTTTCTTT.

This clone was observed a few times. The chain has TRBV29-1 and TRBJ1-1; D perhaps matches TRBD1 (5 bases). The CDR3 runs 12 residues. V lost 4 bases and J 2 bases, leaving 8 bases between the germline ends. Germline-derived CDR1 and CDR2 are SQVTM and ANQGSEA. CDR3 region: CSVAQGNTEAFF. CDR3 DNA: TGCAGCGTTGCGCAGGGCAACACTGAAGCTTTCTTT.

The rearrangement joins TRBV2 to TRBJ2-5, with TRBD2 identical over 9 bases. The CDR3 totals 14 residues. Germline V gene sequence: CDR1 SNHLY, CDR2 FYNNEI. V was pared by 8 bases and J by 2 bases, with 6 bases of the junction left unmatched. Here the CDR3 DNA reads TGTGCCAGCTCCGGGACTAGCAGACAAGAGACCCAGTACTTC. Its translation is CASSGTSRQETQYF.

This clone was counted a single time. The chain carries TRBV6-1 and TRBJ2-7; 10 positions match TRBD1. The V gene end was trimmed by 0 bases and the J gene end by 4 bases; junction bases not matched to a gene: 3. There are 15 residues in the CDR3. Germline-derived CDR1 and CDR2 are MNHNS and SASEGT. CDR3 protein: CASSEAGTGVYEQYF. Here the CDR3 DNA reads TGTGCCAGCAGTGAAGCAGGGACAGGGGTGTACGAGCAGTACTTC.

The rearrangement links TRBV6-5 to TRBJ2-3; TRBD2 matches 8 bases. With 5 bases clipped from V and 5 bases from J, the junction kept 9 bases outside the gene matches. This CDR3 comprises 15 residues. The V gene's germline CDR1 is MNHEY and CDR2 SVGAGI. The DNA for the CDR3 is TGTGCCAGCAGTGCGCTCGGGGGGGCGGTAGATACGCAGTATTTT. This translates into CASSALGGAVDTQYF.

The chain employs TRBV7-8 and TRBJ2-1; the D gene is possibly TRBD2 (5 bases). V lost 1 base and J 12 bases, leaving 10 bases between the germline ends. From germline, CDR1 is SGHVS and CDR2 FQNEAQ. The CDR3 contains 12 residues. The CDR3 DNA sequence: TGTGCCAGCAGCTTAGACCCCCGGGGGCAGTTCTTC. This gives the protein CASSLDPRGQFF.

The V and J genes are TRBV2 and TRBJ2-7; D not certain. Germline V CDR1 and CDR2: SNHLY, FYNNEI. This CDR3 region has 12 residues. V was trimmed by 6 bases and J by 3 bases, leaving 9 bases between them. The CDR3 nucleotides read TGTGCCAGCAGCGGTGAAAACTACGAGCAGTACTTC. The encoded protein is CASSGENYEQYF.

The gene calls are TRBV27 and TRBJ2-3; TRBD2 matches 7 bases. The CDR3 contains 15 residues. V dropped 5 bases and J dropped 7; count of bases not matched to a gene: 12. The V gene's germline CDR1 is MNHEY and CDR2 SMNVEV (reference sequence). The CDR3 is CASSPYGLVEYTQYF. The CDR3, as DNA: TGTGCCAGCAGTCCATACGGACTAGTTGAATATACGCAGTATTTT.

In DNA form, the CDR3 reads TGCAGCGTTGAACTGGTTAGCTCTGGAAACACCATATATTTT. Protein sequence: CSVELVSSGNTIYF. The J gene is TRBJ1-3, the V gene TRBV29-1; no clear D gene. The length of the CDR3 is 14 residues. Germline CDR1 reads SQVTM; CDR2 reads ANQGSEA. V lost 2 bases and J lost 0, with 8 bases in between. Full variable domain (remainder filled in from reference TRBV29-1 and TRBJ1-3): SAVISQKPSRDICQRGTSLTIQCQVDSQVTMMFWYRQQPGQSLTLIATANQGSEATYESGFVIDKFPISRPNLTFSTLTVSNMSPEDSSIYLCSVELVSSGNTIYFGEGSWLTVV.